This T cell receptor beta chain emerged from a study of T-cell reconstitution after alpha-beta-depleted transplantation in children. Trimming removed 4 bases at V and 4 bases at J, with 13 bases between. CDR1 is SQVTM, CDR2 ANQGSEA, per germline. The CDR3 contains 13 residues. Molecular barcoding with unique molecular identifiers was used for the TCRbeta library. TCRdb ran MiXCR on the PCR reads and lists one entry per CDR3 protein. Of a few hundred thousand distinct CDR3 sequences in the sample, 10% were seen once. This clonotype showed up many times. This specimen was PBMCs, taken before TCRalphabeta/CD19-depleted stem cell transplant. This chain connects TRBV29-1 to TRBJ2-5; D possibly uses TRBD1 or TRBD2 (5 bases each). The sequence was obtained from a boy in the first two years of life with acute myeloid leukemia, due to receive a stem cell transplant. This CDR3 is CSVARTDRETQYF. The DNA for the CDR3 is TGCAGCGTTGCCAGGACTGACAGAGAGACCCAGTACTTC.